The 27 T cell receptor beta chains reported below all come from one sample, sequenced in a study of CXCR3-negative and CXCR3-positive naive CD8 T cells. Study outcomes and limitations: Hydrophobicity of TRB CDR3s was greater in CXCR3-positive naive cells than in CXCR3-negative naive cells.

With UMI labels, 5' RACE was used to prepare the TRB cDNA libraries. Reprocessing the 5' RACE reads, TCRdb reports a single entry for every CDR3 protein and omits DNA. Its table records approximately 100,000 distinct CDR3 sequences. No antigens are known for them. The material sequenced was naive CXCR3+ CD8+ T cells from blood. Indicated subset: CD45RO-CCR7+CD27+CD95- naive CD8+ T cells expressing CXCR3 (TNR3+). The receptor source for this set is a human donor in good health. Some clones in this sample may be carry-over from other donors' samples.

The J gene is TRBJ2-5, the V gene TRBV29-1; TCRdb's D call, TRBD1, is unchecked because there is no DNA. CDR1 is SQVTM, CDR2 ANQGSEA, per germline. CDR3 length equals 13 residues. This CDR3 is CSVPRGISETQYF.

The V and J genes are TRBV19 and TRBJ2-7; TCRdb designates TRBD2, a call that cannot be tested without DNA. CDR1 and CDR2 (germline): LNHDA, SQIVND (reference sequence). The CDR3 is made up of 12 amino acids. The CDR3 sequence is CASSMGVDEQYF. The full variable domain, its missing parts supplied by reference TRBV19 and TRBJ2-7, is DGGITQSPKYLFRKEGQNVTLSCEQNLNHDAMYWYRQDPGQGLRLIYYSQIVNDFQKGDIAEGYSVSREKKESFPLTVTSAQKNPTAFYLCASSMGVDEQYFGPGTRLTVT.

The CDR3 reads CASSFLSSYEQYF. This chain links TRBV12-3 or TRBV12-4 with TRBJ2-7. The CDR3 totals 13 residues.

This chain connects TRBV29-1 to TRBJ2-7; with no DNA, the TCRdb D assignment of TRBD1 cannot be verified. Germline assignment: CDR1 SQVTM and CDR2 ANQGSEA. The CDR3 loop spans 14 amino acids. The CDR3 spells CSVENPGSANEQYF.

The V gene is TRBV29-1, the J gene TRBJ2-7; lacking DNA, the TRBD2 call made by TCRdb goes unchecked. The CDR3 has 17 residues. Germline V CDR1 and CDR2: SQVTM, ANQGSEA. The CDR3 sequence is CSVTGLAGGPDSYEQYF.

The chain combines TRBV7-8 with TRBJ2-7; TCRdb reports TRBD1, a call that lacks DNA to check it against. The CDR3 spans 15 residues. Germline loops: CDR1 SGHVS, CDR2 FQNEAQ. The CDR3 reads CASSSLPGDPYEQYF.

The V call is TRBV7-7, the J call TRBJ2-1; TCRdb proposes TRBD1, but this gene call is untestable without DNA. The CDR3 covers 18 residues. CDR1 is SSHAT, CDR2 FNYEAQ, per germline (reference sequence). The CDR3 reads CASSLAFSGGALGNEQFF.

J is TRBJ2-7 and V is TRBV6-2 or TRBV6-3. Germline lookup yields CDR1 MNHEY and CDR2 SVGEGT. CDR3 length: 13 amino acids. The CDR3 protein is CASSYGHLYEQYF.

The CDR3 reads CASGHTSGSNEQFF. The chain is built from TRBV6-2 or TRBV6-3 and TRBJ2-1; absent DNA, TCRdb's TRBD2 call cannot be checked. Germline V gene sequence: CDR1 MNHEY, CDR2 SVGEGT. The CDR3 runs to 14 residues.

V is TRBV13 and J is TRBJ2-3. The CDR3 totals 12 residues. The V gene's germline CDR1 is PRHDT and CDR2 FYEKMQ (reference sequence). The CDR3 sequence is CASSPITDTQYF.

J is TRBJ2-1 and V is TRBV4-2; TCRdb proposes TRBD2, but this gene call is untestable without DNA. The CDR3 consists of 17 residues. From germline, CDR1 is LGHNA and CDR2 YNFKEQ. CDR3 protein: CASSQNLAGGNYNEQFF.

This chain links TRBV2 with TRBJ1-2. CDR1 is SNHLY and CDR2 is FYNNEI in the germline V gene. This CDR3 region has 13 residues. The CDR3 region is CASNPSHNYGYTF.

This rearrangement joins TRBV7-6 to TRBJ2-7; the TCRdb call, TRBD1, lacks DNA for checking. Germline V gene data show CDR1 as SGHVS and CDR2 as FNYEAQ. This CDR3 has 17 residues. The CDR3 sequence: CASSAGTGPTLTYEQYF.

The V gene is TRBV7-3, the J gene TRBJ2-2; TCRdb calls TRBD1, which cannot be checked without DNA. The CDR3 spans 14 residues. Germline values: CDR1 SGHTA, CDR2 FQGTGA. CDR3 loop: CASNSGAGTGELFF.

The V gene is TRBV6-6, the J gene TRBJ2-2; TCRdb selects TRBD2, and the lack of DNA leaves this call unchecked. The CDR3 extends over 12 amino acids. CDR1 and CDR2 (germline): MNHNY, SVGAGI (reference sequence). The CDR3 sequence is CASSYGSGELFF.

V is TRBV5-6 and J is TRBJ2-5; absent DNA, TCRdb's TRBD1 call cannot be checked. CDR1 is SGHDT and CDR2 is YYEEEE in the germline V gene. The CDR3 is 14 amino acids. CDR3 in amino acids: CASSLRLGRETQYF.

The chain links TRBV12-3 or TRBV12-4 to TRBJ1-1. The CDR3 is 11 residues long. CDR3 amino acids: CASSSMGEAFF.

This rearrangement joins TRBV3-1 to TRBJ2-7. Germline V gives CDR1 LGHDT, CDR2 YNNKEL (reference sequence). The CDR3 has 16 amino acids. CDR3 residues: CASSQKVPTTTYEQYF.

The V and J genes are TRBV6-2 or TRBV6-3 and TRBJ2-7; TCRdb picks TRBD1, but there is no DNA to check that call. Per the germline V gene, CDR1 is MNHEY and CDR2 is SVGEGT. There are 14 residues in the CDR3. The CDR3 protein is CASSLTDNIYEQYF.

The CDR3 sequence is CASSSASGGPDEQFF. V and J are TRBV6-2 or TRBV6-3 and TRBJ2-1; with no DNA, the TCRdb D assignment of TRBD2 cannot be verified. Germline assignment: CDR1 MNHEY and CDR2 SVGEGT. CDR3 length: 15 amino acids.

The rearrangement joins TRBV5-6 to TRBJ2-7; lacking DNA, the TRBD1 call made by TCRdb goes unchecked. The CDR3 contains 12 residues. Per germline, CDR1 SGHDT and CDR2 YYEEEE. The CDR3 sequence is CASSVTGLEQYF.

The chain is built from TRBV3-1 and TRBJ2-4; without DNA, the TCRdb call of TRBD1 cannot be checked. Germline V gene data show CDR1 as LGHDT and CDR2 as YNNKEL (reference sequence). The length of the CDR3 is 17 residues. The CDR3 protein is CASSPGSSDRGMHIQYF.

This chain connects TRBV12-3 or TRBV12-4 to TRBJ2-7; with no DNA, the TCRdb D assignment of TRBD1 cannot be verified. The CDR3 covers 15 residues. The CDR3 reads CASSRTGTATYEQYF.

V and J are TRBV7-2 and TRBJ2-7; with no DNA, the TCRdb D assignment of TRBD1 cannot be verified. Germline CDR1 and CDR2: SGHTA and FQGNSA. There are 14 residues in the CDR3. The CDR3 loop reads CASSHGQANYEQYF.

This rearrangement joins TRBV5-4 to TRBJ1-4. The CDR3 has 14 residues. The germline V gene encodes CDR1 SGHNT and CDR2 YYREEE (reference sequence). CDR3: CASSAREGEEKLFF.

The rearrangement joins TRBV3-1 to TRBJ2-1; as DNA is missing, the TRBD2 call by TCRdb cannot be tested. Germline V gene data show CDR1 as LGHDT and CDR2 as YNNKEL (reference sequence). There are 18 residues in the CDR3. The CDR3 here is CASSQARILAGEDNEQFF.

The chain couples TRBV25-1 to TRBJ2-7. From germline, CDR1 is MGHDK and CDR2 SYGVNS. The CDR3 is 13 residues long. The chain's CDR3 is CASLGEPSYEQYF.